This T cell receptor beta chain was observed in a study of blood T cell repertoires in COVID-19. Overall study context: The cDNA or gDNA used as material had been derived from T cells, B-cell-depleted T cells, or PBMCs.

The junction had 5 bases not matched to a gene; V was cut back by 6 bases and J by 0 bases. The CDR3 extends over 15 amino acids. Germline V gene sequence: CDR1 SNHLY, CDR2 FYNNEI. Original analysis: How many nucleated cells were present was estimated from reference gene primer amplification. The protocol was immunoSEQ multiplex PCR, while the TCRdb copy is restricted to in-frame clones and leaves out a portion. V and J calls and clone size are copied from that table; D and trimming were computed from the DNA. The profile shows about 95,000 clones, 84% of them singletons. J is TRBJ1-5 and V is TRBV2; 7 nucleotides line up with TRBD1. The source is a human donor in a cohort sampled during active COVID-19. The sequencing input was peripheral blood. The CDR3 loop reads CASREQGLSNQPQHF. The CDR3 DNA is TGTGCCAGCAGGGAACAGGGGCTTAGCAATCAGCCCCAGCATTTT. Supplemented by reference TRBV2 and TRBJ1-5, the full variable domain reads EPEVTQTPSHQVTQMGQEVILRCVPISNHLYFYWYRQILGQKVEFLVSFYNNEISEKSEIFDDQFSVERPDGSNFTLKIRSTKLEDSAMYFCASREQGLSNQPQHFGDGTRLSIL.